Below, one T cell receptor beta chain is given with its context. From germline, CDR1 is MNHEY and CDR2 SVGAGI. V was pared by 2 bases and J by 8 bases, with 10 bases between. The CDR3 sequence is 13 residues long. The sample is drawn from a study of cytomegalovirus exposure and HLA in healthy donors. Profiling relied on immunoSEQ multiplex PCR, and the TCRdb table lists in-frame clones only, not all of them. The sample lists 250,000 to 400,000 clones, around 90% seen once, with around 1% in the top ten. This sequence was found in a man aged 25-45 years in good health and CMV-seronegative. Sequences were obtained from PBMCs. V usage is TRBV6-5 and J usage is TRBJ2-1; TRBD2 might be the D (7 bases). The CDR3 coding sequence is TGTGCCAGCAGTTACGGGGGGGCCTATGAGCAGTTCTTC. Its protein product is CASSYGGAYEQFF.